This T cell receptor (beta chain) was obtained from a study of cytomegalovirus exposure and HLA in healthy donors. The study, taken as a whole, reports: It was confirmed in vitro that three of the CMV-associated chains were specific for CMV antigens. It was fewer than 200 TCR beta chains that were listed as cytomegalovirus-associated.

The donors were part of the validation cohort, which consisted of about 120 subjects and was separate from the first cohort of about 670 subjects. This clone was seen once. Its antigen is undetermined. This CDR3 has 14 amino acids. From germline, CDR1 is SGDLS and CDR2 YYNGEE. The J segment lost 3 bases and the V segment lost 0 bases, leaving 3 bases of the junction unmatched. Sequencing was performed with immunoSEQ multiplex PCR; in TCRdb, only in-frame clones are kept and a portion is missing. In the table there are 130,000 or so clones, around nine tenths of which are singletons. The specimen sequenced was PBMCs. The receptor was isolated from a man aged 25-45 years in good health and CMV-seronegative. This chain connects TRBV9 to TRBJ2-7; 7 nucleotides line up with TRBD1. The chain's CDR3 is CASSVGRGYYEQYF. As DNA, the CDR3 is TGTGCCAGCAGCGTAGGCAGGGGGTACTACGAGCAGTACTTC. Filled out from reference TRBV9 and TRBJ2-7, the complete variable domain reads DSGVTQTPKHLITATGQRVTLRCSPRSGDLSVYWYQQSLDQGLQFLIQYYNGEERAKGNILERFSAQQFPDLHSELNLSSLELGDSALYFCASSVGRGYYEQYFGPGTRLTVT.